This passage covers 19 T cell receptor beta chains from one sample sequenced in a study of OX40 agonist ivuxolimab in advanced cancers. Measured with immunoSEQ multiplex PCR; TCRdb has only the in-frame clones, and not every one. The table includes about 62,000 clones, roughly 85% detected once. Here the sequenced sample was CD4+ or CD8+ T cells sorted from blood, taken in a trial of the OX40 agonist ivuxolimab. The receptors were sampled from an adult with an advanced solid tumor such as melanoma, head and neck, liver or kidney cancer.

This rearrangement joins TRBV10-1 to TRBJ2-5; D perhaps matches TRBD2 (6 bases). This CDR3 comprises 16 residues. CDR1 is WNHNN and CDR2 is SYGVQD in the germline V gene (reference sequence). The V gene lost 0 bases and the J gene lost 5 bases, with 16 bases spanning the gap. The CDR3 loop reads CASSESRGPAGETQYF. For the CDR3, the DNA is TGCGCCAGCAGTGAGTCTCGAGGGCCCGCGGGGGAGACCCAGTACTTC.

This clone was seen more than once but under ten times. The CDR3: CASSLAGPGYEQYF. CDR3 in DNA: TGTGCCAGCAGCTTGGCAGGGCCGGGGTACGAGCAGTACTTC. The chain links TRBV7-3 to TRBJ2-7; TRBD1 or TRBD2 may be the D gene (5 bases each). V lost 3 bases, J lost 4 bases, and 13 bases lay in between. The CDR3 is made up of 14 amino acids. CDR1 and CDR2 from the germline V gene are SGHTA and FQGTGA.

The chain is built from TRBV5-8 and TRBJ1-1; no reliable D call. The CDR3 runs 13 residues. Germline CDR1 and CDR2: SGHTS and YDEGEE. Between the trimmed V and J ends, which lost 4 bases and 1 base, there was a span of 8 bases. Written as DNA, the CDR3 is TGTGCCAGCAGCCACTACGCGAACACTGAAGCTTTCTTT. Residues: CASSHYANTEAFF.

This clone was counted a single time. CDR3 protein: CASTLGESSGANVLTF. CDR3 coding DNA: TGTGCCAGCACCCTCGGCGAGAGCTCTGGGGCCAACGTCCTGACTTTC. This rearrangement joins TRBV11-2 to TRBJ2-6, with D unclear. CDR3 length: 16 amino acids. Germline CDR1 is SGHAT and CDR2 is FQNNGV. The V and J ends lost 7 bases and 0 bases respectively, with 13 bases between them.

Regarding this clone: Other DNA sequences in this sample translate to the same CDR3. The chain links TRBV30 to TRBJ1-2; D unclear. There are 11 residues in the CDR3. The germline CDR1 and CDR2 sequences are GTSNPN and SVGIG (reference sequence). V lost 3 bases to trimming and J lost 2 bases, with 4 bases between them. CDR3 coding DNA: TGTGCCTGGAGCCTGAACTATGGCTACACCTTC. Its protein product is CAWSLNYGYTF.

The chain combines TRBV6-5 with TRBJ1-2; D is undetermined. Germline values: CDR1 MNHEY, CDR2 SVGAGI. The CDR3 spans 12 residues. Trimming removed 0 bases at V and 4 bases at J, with 3 bases between. CDR3 DNA sequence: TGTGCCAGCAGTTACTCCGGCTATGGCTACACCTTC. Translated, it gives CASSYSGYGYTF.

This clone is a singleton in its sample. The rearrangement uses TRBV7-2 and TRBJ2-3; 10 positions match TRBD2. This CDR3 spans 15 amino acids. V lost 4 bases to trimming and J lost 7 bases; unmatched junction nucleotides: 8. The V gene's germline CDR1 is SGHTA and CDR2 FQGNSA. This CDR3 reads CASSSTSGVTHTQYF. In nucleotides, the CDR3 is TGTGCCAGCAGCTCTACTAGCGGGGTAACCCATACGCAGTATTTT.

This rearrangement joins TRBV6-5 to TRBJ2-5; 12 nucleotides line up with TRBD2. The J call may be faulty, since TRBJ2-7 better matches the DNA end. The CDR3 runs to 15 residues. Germline V gene data show CDR1 as MNHEY and CDR2 as SVGAGI. The CDR3 DNA reads as TGTGCCAGCAGTTCCCTAGCGGGGGGGGCCCGCGAGCAGTACTTC. Protein sequence: CASSSLAGGAREQYF.

This clone was seen a few times. This chain connects TRBV4-1 to TRBJ2-7, with TRBD1 matching over 7 bases. V trimming: 1 base; J trimming: 9 bases; junction bases outside the gene matches: 15. Per germline, CDR1 MGHRA and CDR2 YSYEKL. The CDR3 length is 16 residues. The CDR3: CASSQAYGTVPPGQYF. The CDR3 nucleotides are TGCGCCAGCAGCCAAGCTTACGGGACAGTACCACCTGGGCAGTACTTC.

The chain carries TRBV18 and TRBJ2-5; D might be TRBD1 (5 bases). Germline V gene sequence: CDR1 KGHSH, CDR2 LQKENI. The CDR3 length is 13 residues. V was cut by 1 base and J by 5 bases, with 8 bases left in between. Here the CDR3 DNA reads TGTGCCAGCTCACCACAGGGGCTGGAGACCCAGTACTTC. As protein: CASSPQGLETQYF. Filled out from reference TRBV18 and TRBJ2-5, the complete variable domain reads NAGVMQNPRHLVRRRGQEARLRCSPMKGHSHVYWYRQLPEEGLKFMVYLQKENIIDESGMPKERFSAEFPKEGPSILRIQQVVRGDSAAYFCASSPQGLETQYFGPGTRLLVL.

J is TRBJ1-1 and V is TRBV5-4; D uncertain. The CDR3 totals 13 residues. The germline V gene has CDR1 SGHNT and CDR2 YYREEE (reference sequence). Trimming cost V 2 bases and J 0 bases, with 5 bases left between them. Here the CDR3 DNA reads TGTGCCAGCAGCTTCTCAGTGAACACTGAAGCTTTCTTT. This translates into CASSFSVNTEAFF.

This chain uses TRBV19 with TRBJ1-5, with 8 bases aligning to TRBD1. This CDR3 spans 13 amino acids. Germline loops: CDR1 LNHDA, CDR2 SQIVND (reference sequence). Trimming cost V 2 bases and J 6 bases; bases outside gene matches: 0. CDR3 in amino acids: CASSIQGAQPQHF. For the CDR3, the DNA is TGTGCCAGTAGTATACAGGGGGCTCAGCCCCAGCATTTT.

This clone was recorded only once. The chain uses TRBV7-2 and TRBJ2-3, with TRBD2 matching over 11 bases. Germline CDR1 reads SGHTA; CDR2 reads FQGNSA. The CDR3 length is 17 residues. V was clipped by 1 base and J by 5 bases; unmatched bases: 8. This chain's CDR3 is CASSLGASGGPKDTQYF. For the CDR3, the DNA is TGTGCCAGCAGCTTAGGGGCTAGCGGGGGGCCGAAAGATACGCAGTATTTT. The whole variable domain, filled in from reference TRBV7-2 and TRBJ2-3, reads GAGVSQSPSNKVTEKGKDVELRCDPISGHTALYWYRQSLGQGLEFLIYFQGNSAPDKSGLPSDRFSAERTGGSVSTLTIQRTQQEDSAVYLCASSLGASGGPKDTQYFGPGTRLTVL.

The V call is TRBV30, the J call TRBJ2-7; 9 bases fit TRBD2. Germline V gene data show CDR1 as GTSNPN and CDR2 as SVGIG (reference sequence). Losses at the gene ends were 2 bases for V and 4 bases for J; bases not matched to a gene: 12. The CDR3 covers 16 residues. In DNA, the CDR3 is TGTGCCTGGAGTTCTAAACAACGGACTAGCGTTTACGAGCAGTACTTC. The encoded protein is CAWSSKQRTSVYEQYF.

The rearrangement joins TRBV28 to TRBJ2-7; TRBD2 agrees at 11 bases. This CDR3 spans 14 amino acids. The germline V gene encodes CDR1 MDHEN and CDR2 SYDVKM. Germline trimming cut 7 bases from V and 1 base from J; bases unmatched to any gene: 3. The CDR3 region has the DNA TGTGCCAGCATTAGCGGGGGGGCATCCTACGAGCAGTACTTC. Translating it yields CASISGGASYEQYF. The full variable domain, rest sourced from reference TRBV28 and TRBJ2-7, is DVKVTQSSRYLVKRTGEKVFLECVQDMDHENMFWYRQDPGLGLRLIYFSYDVKMKEKGDIPEGYSVSREKKERFSLILESASTNQTSMYLCASISGGASYEQYFGPGTRLTVT.

V and J are TRBV7-8 and TRBJ1-5; 8 nucleotides align to TRBD1. Trimming cost V 2 bases and J 6 bases; bases outside gene matches: 9. The CDR3 sequence is 16 residues long. CDR1 and CDR2 (germline): SGHVS, FQNEAQ. CDR3 sequence reads: CASSLKGQGAGQPQHF. In DNA, the CDR3 is TGTGCCAGCAGCTTAAAGGGGCAGGGGGCAGGTCAGCCCCAGCATTTT.

For the CDR3, the DNA is TGTGCCAGTAGTATCGGGGTGGTCGTCACTGAAGCTTTCTTT. Translating it yields CASSIGVVVTEAFF. The chain recombines TRBV19 with TRBJ1-1; D is undetermined. Trimming removed 3 bases at V and 4 bases at J, with 12 bases between. This CDR3 has 14 residues. Germline V gene sequence: CDR1 LNHDA, CDR2 SQIVND (reference sequence).

This clone was detected only once. The chain carries TRBV14 and TRBJ2-2, with unresolved D. This CDR3 is built from 13 residues. The germline gives CDR1 SGHDN, CDR2 FVKESK. The V end was cut by 5 bases, the J end by 0 bases, with 4 bases between. The CDR3 reads CASSGTNTGELFF. CDR3 sequence (DNA): TGTGCCAGCAGCGGAACGAACACCGGGGAGCTGTTTTTT.

The chain joins TRBV5-5 to TRBJ1-4; D gene ambiguous. CDR3 length: 15 amino acids. The V gene's germline CDR1 is SGHKS and CDR2 YYEKEE (reference sequence). V gave up 2 bases and J gave up 3 bases, with 11 bases separating them. CDR3 coding DNA: TGTGCCAGCAGCTTTTGGGGAGGACCTAATGAAAAACTGTTTTTT. This encodes CASSFWGGPNEKLFF.